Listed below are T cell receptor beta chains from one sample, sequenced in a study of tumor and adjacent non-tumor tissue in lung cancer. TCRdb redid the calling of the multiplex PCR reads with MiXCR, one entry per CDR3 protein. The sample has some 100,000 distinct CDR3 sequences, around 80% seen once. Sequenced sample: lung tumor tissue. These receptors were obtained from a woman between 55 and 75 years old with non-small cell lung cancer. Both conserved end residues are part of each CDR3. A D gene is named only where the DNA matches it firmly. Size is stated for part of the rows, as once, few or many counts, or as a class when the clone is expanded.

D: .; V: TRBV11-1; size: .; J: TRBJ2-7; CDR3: CASSLYGGGTDEQYF; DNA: TGTGCCAGCAGCTTGTATGGGGGGGGCACCGACGAGCAGTACTTC
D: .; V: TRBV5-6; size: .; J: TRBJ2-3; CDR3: CASSIRQTDAQYF; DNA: TGTGCCAGCAGCATCCGACAGACAGATGCGCAGTATTTT
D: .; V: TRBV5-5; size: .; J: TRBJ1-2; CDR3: CASSRHPNYGYTF; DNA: TGTGCCAGCAGCAGACATCCTAACTATGGCTACACCTTC
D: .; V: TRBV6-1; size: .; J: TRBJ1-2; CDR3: CATSEASGRGSGHTF; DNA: TGTGCCACCAGTGAAGCGTCAGGTCGGGGGAGTGGCCACACCTTC
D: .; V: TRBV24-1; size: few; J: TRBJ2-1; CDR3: CATSGMWGNEQFF; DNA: TGTGCCACCAGTGGCATGTGGGGCAATGAGCAGTTCTTC
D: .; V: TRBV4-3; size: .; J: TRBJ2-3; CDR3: CPSSHETGDTDTQYF; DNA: TGCCCCAGCAGTCACGAGACAGGTGACACAGATACGCAGTATTTT
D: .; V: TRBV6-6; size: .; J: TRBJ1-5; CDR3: CASSHRANRPQHF; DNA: TGTGCCAGCAGTCACAGGGCTAATCGGCCCCAGCATTTT
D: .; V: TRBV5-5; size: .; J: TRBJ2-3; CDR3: CASSFWASGSPDTQYF; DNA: .
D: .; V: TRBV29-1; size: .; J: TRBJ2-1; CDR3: CSVDVVWGNEQFF; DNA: TGCAGCGTTGATGTGGTGTGGGGCAATGAGCAGTTCTTC
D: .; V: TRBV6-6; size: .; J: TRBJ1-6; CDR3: CTSSFDEESSYNSPIHF; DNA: TGTACCAGCAGTTTTGATGAAGAGAGCTCATATAATTCACCCATCCACTTT
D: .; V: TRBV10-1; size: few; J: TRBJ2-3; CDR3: CASSDSIGSNRIYF; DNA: TGCGCCAGCAGCGATTCAATAGGCTCGAATAGGATATATTTT
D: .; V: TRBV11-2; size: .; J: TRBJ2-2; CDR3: CASSIEDWGELFF; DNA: TGTGCAAGCAGCATAGAGGACTGGGGGGAGCTGTTTTTT
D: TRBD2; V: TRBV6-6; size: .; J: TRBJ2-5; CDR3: CASSAGVGLAGHTQYF; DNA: TGTGCCAGCAGTGCGGGGGTTGGACTAGCGGGTCACACCCAGTACTTT
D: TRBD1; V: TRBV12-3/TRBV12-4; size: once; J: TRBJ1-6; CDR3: CASSRTGVRSPLHF; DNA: TGTGCCAGCAGCCGGACAGGGGTACGCTCACCCCTCCACTTT
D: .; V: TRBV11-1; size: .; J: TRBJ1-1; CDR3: CVSSLGRGNTEAFF; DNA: TGCGTCAGCAGCTTAGGACGGGGGAACACTGAAGCTTTCTTT
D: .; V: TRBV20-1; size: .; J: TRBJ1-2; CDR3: CSATPTYFGYTF; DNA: TGCAGTGCAACCCCAACTTACTTTGGATACACCTTT